Following are 10 T cell receptor beta chains from one sample sequenced in a study of blood T cell repertoires in COVID-19. Generated by immunoSEQ multiplex PCR, the TCRdb table keeps only in-frame clones and is missing some. The data show 200,000 to 250,000 clones, 80% to 90% seen once. Sequenced input: PBMCs or T cells enriched from blood (not recorded which). The receptors here all came from a man aged 35 to 55 who had recovered from COVID-19.

This clone was seen once. CDR3 nucleotides: TGCAGCGTTGGACAGGGTTCTTACGTCTACACCTTC. This codes for CSVGQGSYVYTF. The chain employs TRBV29-1 and TRBJ1-2; 7 positions agree with TRBD1. The length of the CDR3 is 12 residues. V was pared by 4 bases and J by 10 bases, with 9 bases of the junction left unmatched. Germline CDR1 is SQVTM and CDR2 is ANQGSEA.

The J gene is TRBJ2-1, the V gene TRBV5-1, with a tentative D call TRBD2 (6 bases). CDR3 length: 13 amino acids. With 1 base removed from V and 8 bases from J, the gap between germline ends came to 10 bases. CDR1 is SGHRS, CDR2 YFSETQ, per germline. CDR3 in amino acids: CASSLRPSDEQFF. CDR3 in DNA: TGCGCCAGCAGCTTGAGGCCTAGCGATGAGCAGTTCTTC.

The DNA for the CDR3 is TGCGCCAGCAGCCAACCCATGAACACTGAAGCTTTCTTT. Amino acids: CASSQPMNTEAFF. The chain is built from TRBV4-1 and TRBJ1-1; no definite D call. Trimming took off 2 bases at V and 0 bases at J, with 4 bases between the two ends. The CDR3 extends over 13 amino acids. Germline V gives CDR1 MGHRA, CDR2 YSYEKL.

The genes are TRBV7-9 and TRBJ2-3, with D perhaps matching TRBD1 (6 bases). Deletions cut 6 bases from V and 2 bases from J, with 21 bases between. CDR3 length: 17 residues. Germline CDR1 and CDR2: SEHNR and FQNEAQ (reference sequence). DNA of the CDR3: TGTGCCAGCAGTCGGTACCTCGGACAGATCAACACAGATACGCAGTATTTT. This translates into CASSRYLGQINTDTQYF.

This chain connects TRBV23-1 to TRBJ1-1; 9 bases align to TRBD1. TRBV23-1 is an ORF for which the function is uncertain. The CDR3 is 14 amino acids. V trimming: 0 bases; J trimming: 4 bases; junction bases outside the gene matches: 0. CDR3: CASSQSTGGTEAFF. The CDR3 nucleotides are TGCGCCAGCAGTCAATCGACAGGGGGCACTGAAGCTTTCTTT.

V usage is TRBV21-1 and J usage is TRBJ1-5; the listed D gene, TRBD1, was not tested against the DNA. TRBV21-1 is a pseudogene segment. This CDR3 is built from 15 residues. The CDR3 sequence is CASSNRGRSDQPQHF. DNA of the CDR3: TGTGCCAGCAGCAACAGGGGGCGCAGCGATCAGCCCCAGCATTTT.

The V and J genes are TRBV12-3 or TRBV12-4 and TRBJ1-2; D is possibly TRBD1 (5 bases). This CDR3 contains 13 residues. V lost 2 bases, J lost 10 bases, and 14 bases lay in between. CDR3 amino acids: CASSLWEGPTYTF. CDR3 DNA: TGTGCCAGCAGTTTATGGGAGGGGCCCACCTACACCTTC.

The chain couples TRBV3-1 (or the pseudogene TRBV3-2) to TRBJ1-1; possible D gene TRBD1, 6 bases. V was shortened by 4 bases and J by 12 bases, with 15 bases between the two germline ends. The length of the CDR3 is 12 residues. CDR1 and CDR2 (germline): LGHDT, YNNKEL (reference sequence). The CDR3 DNA follows: TGTGCCAGCAGCCCGCAACAGGGTAGGACTTTCTTT. As protein: CASSPQQGRTFF.

J is TRBJ1-2 and V is TRBV2, with 7 bases lining up with TRBD1. V shed 3 bases, J shed 6 bases, and the junction held 10 bases outside the gene matches. The CDR3 is made up of 15 amino acids. CDR1 and CDR2 (germline): SNHLY, FYNNEI. The CDR3 DNA reads TGTGCCAGCAGTGACCCCTTTACAGGGGACGATGGCTACACCTTC. This encodes CASSDPFTGDDGYTF.

The V gene is TRBV9, the J gene TRBJ2-1; tentatively, D is TRBD2 (5 bases). The V gene lost 0 bases and the J gene lost 8 bases, with 12 bases spanning the gap. Germline loops: CDR1 SGDLS, CDR2 YYNGEE. The CDR3 has 14 amino acids. The CDR3 loop is CASSVAFAGDEQFF. The CDR3 coding sequence is TGTGCCAGCAGCGTAGCTTTCGCCGGGGATGAGCAGTTCTTC. The full variable domain, completed using reference TRBV9 and TRBJ2-1, is DSGVTQTPKHLITATGQRVTLRCSPRSGDLSVYWYQQSLDQGLQFLIQYYNGEERAKGNILERFSAQQFPDLHSELNLSSLELGDSALYFCASSVAFAGDEQFFGPGTRLTVL.